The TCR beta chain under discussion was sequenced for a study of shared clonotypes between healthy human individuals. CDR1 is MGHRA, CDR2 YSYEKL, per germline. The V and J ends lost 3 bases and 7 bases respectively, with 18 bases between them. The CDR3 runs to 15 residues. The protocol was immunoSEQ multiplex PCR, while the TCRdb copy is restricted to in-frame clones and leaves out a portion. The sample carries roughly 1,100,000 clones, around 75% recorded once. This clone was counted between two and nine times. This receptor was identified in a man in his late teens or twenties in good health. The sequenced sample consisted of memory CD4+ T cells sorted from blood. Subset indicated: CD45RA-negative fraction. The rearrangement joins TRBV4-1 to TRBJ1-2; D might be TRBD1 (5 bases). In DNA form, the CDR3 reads TGCGCCAGCAGCCAGGGTCAGGGTCAAAGGGGTGGCTACACCTTC. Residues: CASSQGQGQRGGYTF.